This passage covers 16 T cell receptor beta chains from one sample sequenced in a study of blood T cell repertoires in COVID-19. The repertoire was sequenced with immunoSEQ multiplex PCR; TCRdb's copy has only in-frame clones and lacks some. Of 150,000 to 200,000 clones listed, around four fifths were seen once; the top ten hold around 3%. Material for sequencing was peripheral blood. The receptors originated from a man between 65 and 85 years old with acute or convalescent COVID-19.

This sequence joins TRBV11-2 and TRBJ2-1; 12 nucleotides line up with TRBD2. Per the germline V gene, CDR1 is SGHAT and CDR2 is FQNNGV. This CDR3 contains 16 residues. Trimming removed 5 bases from V and 4 bases from J; junction bases left unmatched: 6. CDR3 protein: CASSPIGLAGYNEQFF. Here the CDR3 DNA reads TGTGCCAGCAGCCCGATCGGACTAGCGGGATACAATGAGCAGTTCTTC.

V usage is TRBV28 and J usage is TRBJ2-7; 8 positions agree with TRBD2. This CDR3 spans 15 amino acids. Germline V gene data show CDR1 as MDHEN and CDR2 as SYDVKM. J lost 3 bases, V lost 5 bases, and 9 bases had no gene match. The CDR3: CASSTPSGSFYEQYF. As DNA, the CDR3 is TGTGCCAGCAGTACACCAAGCGGGAGCTTCTACGAGCAGTACTTC.

The chain uses TRBV6-5 and TRBJ1-3; 8 bases are shared with TRBD1. This CDR3 is built from 13 residues. Germline assignment: CDR1 MNHEY and CDR2 SVGAGI. The V segment lost 2 bases and the J segment 9 bases; nucleotides outside the gene matches: 3. CDR3 in amino acids: CASSYGQGATIYF. CDR3 DNA: TGTGCCAGCAGTTACGGCCAGGGGGCCACCATATATTTT.

With regard to this clone: Other DNA sequences in this sample translate to the same CDR3. The chain carries TRBV5-1 and TRBJ1-5; 7 bases are shared with TRBD1. This CDR3 has 16 amino acids. The trim removed 0 bases at V and 0 bases at J, leaving 3 bases unmatched. In germline, CDR1 is SGHRS, CDR2 YFSETQ. CDR3 coding DNA: TGCGCCAGCAGCTTGGGGACAGGAGATAGCAATCAGCCCCAGCATTTT. Translation gives CASSLGTGDSNQPQHF. The full variable domain, with the rest looked up from reference TRBV5-1 and TRBJ1-5, is KAGVTQTPRYLIKTRGQQVTLSCSPISGHRSVSWYQQTPGQGLQFLFEYFSETQRNKGNFPGRFSGRQFSNSRSEMNVSTLELGDSALYLCASSLGTGDSNQPQHFGDGTRLSIL.

The genes are TRBV6-5 and TRBJ2-3; D is perhaps TRBD2 (5 bases). Trimming cost V 7 bases and J 2 bases, with 13 bases left between them. Germline V CDR1 and CDR2: MNHEY, SVGAGI. CDR3 length: 14 amino acids. CDR3 residues: CASKPGEPTDTQYF. Written as DNA, the CDR3 is TGTGCCAGCAAACCCGGGGAGCCCACAGATACGCAGTATTTT.

The chain links TRBV19 to TRBJ2-3; 12 nucleotides line up with TRBD2. J was trimmed by 6 bases and V by 7 bases; bases with no gene match: 11. The germline CDR1 and CDR2 sequences are LNHDA and SQIVND (reference sequence). The CDR3 is 16 amino acids. The CDR3 is CASNLASGGAWDTQYF. DNA for the CDR3: TGTGCCAGTAACCTGGCTAGCGGGGGGGCCTGGGATACGCAGTATTTT.

The chain carries TRBV4-3 and TRBJ2-6; 7 nucleotides match TRBD1. The V and J ends lost 5 bases and 0 bases, in that order; junction bases with no gene match: 7. The CDR3 loop spans 17 amino acids. The germline CDR1 and CDR2 sequences are LGHNA and YSLEER. As DNA, the CDR3 is TGCGCCAGCAGCGCCGGGACAGCGATCTCTGGGGCCAACGTCCTGACTTTC. As protein: CASSAGTAISGANVLTF.

J is TRBJ1-1 and V is TRBV15; no clear D gene. Trimming stripped 4 bases from V and 4 bases from J, with 13 bases between. Germline-derived CDR1 and CDR2 are LNHNV and YYDKDF (reference sequence). The CDR3 length is 14 residues. CDR3 nucleotide sequence: TGTGCCACCAGCAATCCTGGGGAGGGCACTGAAGCTTTCTTT. Its protein product is CATSNPGEGTEAFF.

The V and J genes are TRBV24-1 and TRBJ1-5, with 8 nucleotides matching TRBD1. V was clipped by 7 bases and J by 1 base; unmatched bases: 5. The CDR3 contains 15 residues. The germline V gene has CDR1 KGHDR and CDR2 SFDVKD. Here the CDR3 reads CATRAGTGSNQPQHF. CDR3 DNA sequence: TGTGCCACCAGGGCCGGGACAGGAAGCAATCAGCCCCAGCATTTT.

In its sample, this clone was seen many times. The V gene is TRBV7-9, the J gene TRBJ1-1; the match to TRBD1 covers 9 bases. The V gene's germline CDR1 is SEHNR and CDR2 FQNEAQ (reference sequence). The CDR3 loop spans 14 amino acids. V lost 7 bases, J lost 0 bases, and 3 bases stayed unmatched. CDR3 in DNA: TGTGCCAGCAACAGGGGGCGTCTGAACACTGAAGCTTTCTTT. This gives the protein CASNRGRLNTEAFF.

The V gene is TRBV5-5, the J gene TRBJ1-4; a weak D match, TRBD1 (5 bases). The CDR3 spans 16 residues. CDR1 and CDR2 from the germline V gene are SGHKS and YYEKEE (reference sequence). Trimming pared 4 bases from V and 4 bases from J, leaving 17 bases between. CDR3 sequence reads: CASSLSPGPLNEKLFF. In nucleotides, the CDR3 is TGTGCCAGCAGCCTGAGCCCAGGGCCGCTTAATGAAAAACTGTTTTTT.

The genes are TRBV28 and TRBJ2-1; the D is unclear. Germline V gene data show CDR1 as MDHEN and CDR2 as SYDVKM. The CDR3 consists of 12 residues. V gave up 2 bases and J gave up 10 bases, with 9 bases separating them. Here the CDR3 DNA reads TGTGCCAGCAGTTTAAGTCGCGCGGAGCAGTTCTTC. Amino acid sequence: CASSLSRAEQFF.

The genes are TRBV24-1 and TRBJ2-5; D is perhaps TRBD1 (6 bases). The CDR3 is made up of 15 amino acids. Germline V CDR1 and CDR2: KGHDR, SFDVKD. V shed 3 bases and J shed 3 bases, with 13 bases lying between them. CDR3 in amino acids: CATSDLTWDKETQYF. As DNA, the CDR3 is TGTGCCACCAGTGATCTCACTTGGGACAAAGAGACCCAGTACTTC.

This chain joins TRBV5-1 and TRBJ2-3, with 12 positions matching TRBD2. The CDR3 is 15 amino acids. The V gene's germline CDR1 is SGHRS and CDR2 YFSETQ. The V and J ends lost 4 bases and 5 bases, in that order; junction bases with no gene match: 5. The CDR3 DNA reads TGCGCCAGCAGCCTGCCTAGCGGGGGGGAAGATACGCAGTATTTT. Encoded protein: CASSLPSGGEDTQYF.

This chain connects TRBV2 to TRBJ1-2; 10 bases agree with TRBD1. Trimming at V came to 6 bases and at J to 0 bases, leaving 13 bases not matched to a gene. Germline V gene sequence: CDR1 SNHLY, CDR2 FYNNEI. This CDR3 comprises 18 residues. CDR3 in amino acids: CASSLRDRGLAANYGYTF. In nucleotides, the CDR3 is TGTGCCAGCAGCCTCCGGGACAGGGGATTAGCGGCTAACTATGGCTACACCTTC.

This chain joins TRBV28 and TRBJ1-1; D call uncertain. There are 14 residues in the CDR3. Germline assignment: CDR1 MDHEN and CDR2 SYDVKM. The ends were cut back, 2 bases at V and 0 bases at J, with 7 bases in the middle. The CDR3 DNA sequence: TGTGCCAGCAGTTTAAATACAGTGAACACTGAAGCTTTCTTT. This codes for CASSLNTVNTEAFF.